One sample yielded the 25 T cell receptor beta chains listed below, sequenced in a study of cytomegalovirus exposure and HLA in healthy donors. The study ran its PCR with 60 Vbeta and 13 Jbeta primers. Clones were sequenced by immunoSEQ multiplex PCR, and TCRdb holds only the in-frame ones, with some missing. The data hold 75,000 to 90,000 clones, with approximately 74% observed a single time. Source material: PBMCs. The receptors come from a man aged 30-40 years in good health and CMV-seropositive.

The chain combines TRBV10-1 with TRBJ2-7; TRBD2 is a possible D gene (5 bases). Germline values: CDR1 WNHNN, CDR2 SYGVQD (reference sequence). The CDR3 covers 16 residues. V lost 7 bases, J lost 0 bases, and 19 bases lay in between. CDR3 residues: CASIRLLASDSYEQYF. As DNA, the CDR3 is TGCGCCAGCATCAGGCTCCTAGCCTCAGACTCCTACGAGCAGTACTTC.

This chain uses TRBV6-5 with TRBJ1-3, with no clear D. Germline CDR1 MNHEY, CDR2 SVGAGI. This CDR3 comprises 15 residues. V lost 6 bases to trimming and J lost 0 bases, with 12 bases between them. The CDR3 bases are TGTGCCAGCAGCCCCCAGGATCACTCTGGAAACACCATATATTTT. Amino acids: CASSPQDHSGNTIYF.

This clone occurred a few times. One end of the junction is discordant with germline, which a read error may explain. V is TRBV28 and J is TRBJ1-2; D might be TRBD1 (6 bases). Germline V gene sequence: CDR1 MDHEN, CDR2 SYDVKM. The CDR3 is 12 residues long. The DNA for the CDR3 is TGTGCCAGCAGTTCATCAGGGGAGGGCTACCCCTTC. Encoded protein: CASSSSGEGYPF.

V and J are TRBV5-1 and TRBJ2-3; D not resolved. V lost 0 bases, J lost 3 bases, and 11 bases lay in between. There are 15 residues in the CDR3. Germline CDR1 and CDR2: SGHRS and YFSETQ. CDR3 nucleotide sequence: TGCGCCAGCAGCTTGGATACCGCTACGACAGATACGCAGTATTTT. Translating gives CASSLDTATTDTQYF. The full variable domain, completed using reference TRBV5-1 and TRBJ2-3, is KAGVTQTPRYLIKTRGQQVTLSCSPISGHRSVSWYQQTPGQGLQFLFEYFSETQRNKGNFPGRFSGRQFSNSRSEMNVSTLELGDSALYLCASSLDTATTDTQYFGPGTRLTVL.

The chain recombines TRBV5-5 with TRBJ1-2; no firm D call. Germline values: CDR1 SGHKS, CDR2 YYEKEE (reference sequence). Trimming took off 0 bases at V and 0 bases at J, with 6 bases between the two ends. The CDR3 is made up of 14 amino acids. The CDR3 spells CASSLAPANYGYTF. For the CDR3, the DNA is TGTGCCAGCAGCTTGGCCCCGGCTAACTATGGCTACACCTTC.

V gene TRBV6-1 combines with J gene TRBJ1-4; the D gene is possibly TRBD1 (5 bases). Germline V lookup: CDR1 MNHNS, CDR2 SASEGT. The CDR3 length is 15 residues. Trimming stripped 1 base from V and 8 bases from J, with 14 bases between. The CDR3 protein is CASSEGVGAREKLFF. CDR3 coding DNA: TGTGCCAGCAGTGAAGGGGTAGGGGCGCGGGAAAAACTGTTTTTT.

This chain links TRBV5-1 with TRBJ2-7, with D maybe TRBD1 (6 bases). V was shortened by 4 bases and J by 4 bases, with 12 bases between the two germline ends. In germline, CDR1 is SGHRS, CDR2 YFSETQ. CDR3 length: 13 residues. The DNA of the CDR3 is TGCGCCAGCAGCACGACCACAGGGTACGAGCAGTACTTC. Protein product: CASSTTTGYEQYF.

The rearrangement uses TRBV9 and TRBJ2-7, with TRBD1 as a possible D gene (8 bases). Trimming cost V 7 bases and J 1 base, with 12 bases left between them. The CDR3 totals 13 residues. Germline values: CDR1 SGDLS, CDR2 YYNGEE. CDR3 nucleotides: TGTGCCAGCGGGGGGGACAGGTCCTACGAGCAGTACTTC. Translation gives CASGGDRSYEQYF.

The chain employs TRBV7-6 and TRBJ2-7; D is possibly TRBD2 (6 bases). Trimming left V 0 bases short and J 3 bases short, with 6 bases between. Germline CDR1 is SGHVS and CDR2 is FNYEAQ. This CDR3 has 13 amino acids. The CDR3 DNA follows: TGTGCCAGCAGCTTAGCCGGGAGCTACGAGCAGTACTTC. Translated, it gives CASSLAGSYEQYF.

This clone has only a few counts. The chain carries TRBV10-2 and TRBJ2-1, with TRBD2 matching over 12 bases. CDR1 is WSHSY and CDR2 is SAAADI in the germline V gene. The CDR3 is made up of 15 amino acids. Losses at the gene ends were 6 bases for V and 8 bases for J; bases not matched to a gene: 8. CDR3 residues: CASRLAGGILDEQFF. In nucleotides, the CDR3 is TGCGCCAGCAGACTAGCGGGAGGAATTTTAGATGAGCAGTTCTTC.

This rearrangement joins TRBV7-2 to TRBJ2-2; weak D call: TRBD2 (5 bases). Germline CDR1 reads SGHTA; CDR2 reads FQGNSA. V shed 5 bases and J shed 4 bases, with 11 bases lying between them. The CDR3 totals 14 residues. The CDR3 sequence: CASSLPTSTGELFF. The CDR3 DNA sequence: TGTGCCAGCAGCCTACCCACTAGCACCGGGGAGCTGTTTTTT.

The chain is built from TRBV2 and TRBJ1-5; D perhaps matches TRBD1 (6 bases). V lost 6 bases and J lost 5, with 14 bases in between. The CDR3 contains 14 residues. Germline lookup yields CDR1 SNHLY and CDR2 FYNNEI. The CDR3 DNA follows: TGTGCCAGCAGGAAAACAGGGAGCGATCAGCCCCAGCATTTT. The encoded protein is CASRKTGSDQPQHF.

The chain uses TRBV7-3 and TRBJ2-5, with D possibly matching TRBD1 (6 bases). The CDR3 runs to 15 residues. Germline V gene data show CDR1 as SGHTA and CDR2 as FQGTGA. Trimming cost V 2 bases and J 3 bases, with 13 bases left between them. CDR3 DNA sequence: TGTGCCAGCAGCTTAGGGACACGTAAAAAAGAGACCCAGTACTTC. Translating gives CASSLGTRKKETQYF.

The V and J genes are TRBV15 and TRBJ1-4; a weak D match, TRBD1 (6 bases). Looked up from germline, CDR1 is LNHNV and CDR2 is YYDKDF (reference sequence). V gave up 4 bases and J gave up 7 bases, with 19 bases separating them. The CDR3 sequence is 16 residues long. The CDR3 here is CATSKNFRDKGEKLFF. The CDR3, as DNA: TGTGCCACCAGCAAGAATTTCCGGGACAAGGGTGAAAAACTGTTTTTT.

The chain couples TRBV7-3 to TRBJ2-3; 7 bases map to TRBD2. Germline lookup yields CDR1 SGHTA and CDR2 FQGTGA. The CDR3 sequence is 16 residues long. Trimming cost V 5 bases and J 2 bases; bases outside gene matches: 10. The CDR3 region is CASSPRAGAPTDTQYF. CDR3 DNA: TGTGCCAGCAGCCCCCGGGCGGGAGCTCCCACAGATACGCAGTATTTT.

This sequence joins TRBV5-1 and TRBJ2-1, with 8 nucleotides matching TRBD2. V shed 4 bases and J 8 bases; nucleotides not matched to a gene: 14. The germline CDR1 and CDR2 sequences are SGHRS and YFSETQ. The CDR3 contains 16 residues. The CDR3: CASSREGREEVDEQFF. CDR3 in DNA: TGCGCCAGCAGCCGGGAGGGGCGGGAGGAAGTAGATGAGCAGTTCTTC.

The V call is TRBV5-1, the J call TRBJ1-3, with D uncertain. V lost 3 bases and J lost 0, with 13 bases in between. The CDR3 loop spans 16 amino acids. The germline V gene encodes CDR1 SGHRS and CDR2 YFSETQ. CDR3: CASSSLGGSSGNTIYF. The CDR3 DNA follows: TGCGCCAGCAGCTCTCTGGGAGGCAGCTCTGGAAACACCATATATTTT.

This clone has only a few counts. The chain is built from TRBV25-1 and TRBJ2-7; 11 bases agree with TRBD1. This CDR3 region has 16 residues. V shed 2 bases, J shed 5 bases, and the junction held 8 bases outside the gene matches. Germline CDR1 reads MGHDK; CDR2 reads SYGVNS. DNA of the CDR3: TGTGCCAGCAGTGAACCGGGGGACAGGGGGTTGAACGAGCAGTACTTC. Translation: CASSEPGDRGLNEQYF.

The CDR3 nucleotides read TGCAGCGGGAAACAGGGGCATGAGCAGTTCTTC. Protein sequence: CSGKQGHEQFF. This chain uses TRBV29-1 with TRBJ2-1; 7 nucleotides align to TRBD1. V dropped 7 bases and J dropped 8; count of bases not matched to a gene: 5. CDR3 length equals 11 residues. Looked up from germline, CDR1 is SQVTM and CDR2 is ANQGSEA.

The CDR3 DNA sequence: TGCGCCAGCAGCTTGAGAGGAGAAGGAAACACTGAAGCTTTCTTT. Residues: CASSLRGEGNTEAFF. The V call is TRBV5-1, the J call TRBJ1-1; D uncertain. The CDR3 is 15 residues long. Germline CDR1 reads SGHRS; CDR2 reads YFSETQ. The V end was cut by 1 base, the J end by 2 bases, with 12 bases between. The variable domain in full, completed from reference TRBV5-1 and TRBJ1-1, reads KAGVTQTPRYLIKTRGQQVTLSCSPISGHRSVSWYQQTPGQGLQFLFEYFSETQRNKGNFPGRFSGRQFSNSRSEMNVSTLELGDSALYLCASSLRGEGNTEAFFGQGTRLTVV.

This clone was counted once. CDR3 protein: CASSSGTSGDNEQFF. In DNA, the CDR3 is TGTGCCAGCAGCTCCGGGACTAGCGGGGACAATGAGCAGTTCTTC. The gene calls are TRBV6-5 and TRBJ2-1, with 13 bases aligning to TRBD2. The CDR3 runs 15 residues. Germline V gene data show CDR1 as MNHEY and CDR2 as SVGAGI. Trimming cost V 6 bases and J 5 bases; bases outside gene matches: 4.

The gene calls are TRBV5-5 and TRBJ1-4; D unresolved. Trimming removed 4 bases from V and 7 bases from J, with 14 bases in between. The CDR3 loop spans 14 amino acids. The germline gives CDR1 SGHKS, CDR2 YYEKEE (reference sequence). The CDR3 DNA reads TGTGCCAGCAGCCCCGGAGGGATAGGTGAAAAACTGTTTTTT. Protein product: CASSPGGIGEKLFF.

The chain is built from TRBV6-5 and TRBJ1-2; 8 bases agree with TRBD1. Germline CDR1 and CDR2: MNHEY and SVGAGI. The V gene end was trimmed by 5 bases and the J gene end by 8 bases; junction bases not matched to a gene: 7. CDR3 length equals 13 residues. In DNA, the CDR3 is TGTGCCAGCAGTCAGGGGGCGCTTAGAGGCTACACCTTC. Encoded protein: CASSQGALRGYTF.

The chain recombines TRBV4-2 with TRBJ2-1, with a possible D match to TRBD1 (6 bases). The length of the CDR3 is 14 residues. Germline V gives CDR1 LGHNA, CDR2 YNFKEQ. The germline V and J ends were trimmed by 0 bases and 12 bases, with 15 bases remaining between them. As DNA, the CDR3 is TGTGCCAGCAGCCAAGATACGGCTGAGGGGGTGCAGTTCTTC. It translates to CASSQDTAEGVQFF.

The CDR3 nucleotides are TGTGCCAGCAGCTTGGCCCGGACTAGCGGGAGGAATAATGAGCAGTTCTTC. Protein: CASSLARTSGRNNEQFF. The rearrangement uses TRBV5-4 and TRBJ2-1; 14 bases line up with TRBD2. Germline values: CDR1 SGHNT, CDR2 YYREEE (reference sequence). V shed 0 bases, J shed 7 bases, and the junction held 6 bases outside the gene matches. The length of the CDR3 is 17 residues.